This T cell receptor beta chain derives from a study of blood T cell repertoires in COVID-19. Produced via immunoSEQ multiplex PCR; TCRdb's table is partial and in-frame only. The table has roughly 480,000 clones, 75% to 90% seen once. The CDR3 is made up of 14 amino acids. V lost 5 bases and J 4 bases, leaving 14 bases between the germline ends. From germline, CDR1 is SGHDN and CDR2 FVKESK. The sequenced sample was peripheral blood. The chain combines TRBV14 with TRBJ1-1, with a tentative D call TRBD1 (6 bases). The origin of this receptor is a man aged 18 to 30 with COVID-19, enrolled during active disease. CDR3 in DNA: TGTGCCAGCAGCTCTTTAGGGGGGGGCACTGAAGCTTTCTTT. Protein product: CASSSLGGGTEAFF.